The clone carrying this TCR beta chain was seen more than once but under ten times. The germline V and J ends were trimmed by 4 bases and 3 bases, with 11 bases remaining between them. The CDR3 runs to 14 residues. The V gene's germline CDR1 is LGHNA and CDR2 YSLEER. Unique molecular identifiers were used to barcode this TCRbeta library. TCRdb ran MiXCR on the PCR reads and lists one entry per CDR3 protein. Of hundreds of thousands of distinct CDR3 sequences in the sample, 30% to 35% were seen once. This entry is derived from a study of T-cell reconstitution after alpha-beta-depleted transplantation in children.

The sample in question was PBMCs from the stem cell graft donor, obtained from the stem cell graft. The V gene is TRBV4-3, the J gene TRBJ2-3; maybe TRBD1 (6 bases). The receptor was isolated from a human donor who donated a stem cell graft to a child with aplastic anemia. The CDR3 DNA is TGCGCCAGCAGCCCTCAGGGACAAACAGATACGCAGTATTTT. Its protein is CASSPQGQTDTQYF.